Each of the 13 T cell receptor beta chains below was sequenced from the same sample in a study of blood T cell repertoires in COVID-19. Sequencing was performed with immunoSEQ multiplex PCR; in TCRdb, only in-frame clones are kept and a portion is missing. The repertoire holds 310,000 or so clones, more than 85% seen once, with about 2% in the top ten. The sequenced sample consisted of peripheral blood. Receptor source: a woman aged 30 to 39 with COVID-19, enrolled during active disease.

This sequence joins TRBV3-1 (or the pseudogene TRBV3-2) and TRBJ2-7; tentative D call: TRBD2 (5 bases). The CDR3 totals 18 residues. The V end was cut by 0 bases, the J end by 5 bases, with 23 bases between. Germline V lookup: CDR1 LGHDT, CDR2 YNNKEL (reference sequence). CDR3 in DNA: TGTGCCAGCAGCCAAGATTTAGGTCCAGGATTAGCGCGTGACGAGCAGTACTTC. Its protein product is CASSQDLGPGLARDEQYF.

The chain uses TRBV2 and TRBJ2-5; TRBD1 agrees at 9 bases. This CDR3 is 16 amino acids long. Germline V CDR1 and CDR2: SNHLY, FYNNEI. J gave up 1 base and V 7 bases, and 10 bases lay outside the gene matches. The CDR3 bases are TGTGCCAGCATTATCCGGGACAGGGATACCCAAGAGACCCAGTACTTC. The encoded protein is CASIIRDRDTQETQYF.

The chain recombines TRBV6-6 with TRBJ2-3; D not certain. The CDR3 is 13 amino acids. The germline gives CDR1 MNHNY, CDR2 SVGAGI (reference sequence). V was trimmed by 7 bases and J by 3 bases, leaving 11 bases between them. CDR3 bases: TGTGCCAGCAAGAACAGAGATACAGATACGCAGTATTTT. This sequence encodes CASKNRDTDTQYF.

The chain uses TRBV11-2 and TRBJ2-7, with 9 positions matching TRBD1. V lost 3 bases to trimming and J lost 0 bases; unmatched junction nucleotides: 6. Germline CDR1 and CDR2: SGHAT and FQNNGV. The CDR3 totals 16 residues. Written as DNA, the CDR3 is TGTGCCAGCAGCTTCACCGGGACAGGGAGCTCCTACGAGCAGTACTTC. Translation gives CASSFTGTGSSYEQYF.

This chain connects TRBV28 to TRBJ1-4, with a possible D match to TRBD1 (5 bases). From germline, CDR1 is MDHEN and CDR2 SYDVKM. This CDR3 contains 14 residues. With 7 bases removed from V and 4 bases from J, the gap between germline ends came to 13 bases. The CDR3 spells CASIKGQDNEKLFF. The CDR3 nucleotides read TGTGCCAGCATCAAGGGGCAGGATAATGAAAAACTGTTTTTT.

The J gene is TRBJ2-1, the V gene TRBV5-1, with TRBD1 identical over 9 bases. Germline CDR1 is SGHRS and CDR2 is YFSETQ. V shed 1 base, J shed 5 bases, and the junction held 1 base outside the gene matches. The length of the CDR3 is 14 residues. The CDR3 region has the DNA TGCGCCAGCAGCTTGCGGGACAGGGACAATGAGCAGTTCTTC. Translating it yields CASSLRDRDNEQFF. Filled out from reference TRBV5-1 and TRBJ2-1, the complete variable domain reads KAGVTQTPRYLIKTRGQQVTLSCSPISGHRSVSWYQQTPGQGLQFLFEYFSETQRNKGNFPGRFSGRQFSNSRSEMNVSTLELGDSALYLCASSLRDRDNEQFFGPGTRLTVL.

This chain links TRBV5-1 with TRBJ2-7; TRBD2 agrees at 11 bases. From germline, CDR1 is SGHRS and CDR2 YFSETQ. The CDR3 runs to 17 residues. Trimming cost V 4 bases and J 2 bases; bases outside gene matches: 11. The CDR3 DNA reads TGCGCCAGCAGCGGAGGGGCCCTAGCGGGAGGAGCCTACGAGCAGTACTTC. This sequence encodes CASSGGALAGGAYEQYF.

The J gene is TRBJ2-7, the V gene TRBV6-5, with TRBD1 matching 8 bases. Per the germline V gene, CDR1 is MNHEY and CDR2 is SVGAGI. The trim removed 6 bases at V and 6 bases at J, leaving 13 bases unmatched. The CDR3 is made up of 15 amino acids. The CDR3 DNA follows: TGTGCCAGCAGGGGCCGTGACAGGGGCTTAGGCGAGCAGTACTTC. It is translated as CASRGRDRGLGEQYF.

CDR3 bases: TGTGCCAGCACAGTAGCCCTGGATCAGCCCCAGCATTTT. Residues: CASTVALDQPQHF. The V and J genes are TRBV6-5 and TRBJ1-5, with unresolved D. V lost 7 bases to trimming and J lost 5 bases, with 12 bases between them. Per germline, CDR1 MNHEY and CDR2 SVGAGI. This CDR3 contains 13 residues.

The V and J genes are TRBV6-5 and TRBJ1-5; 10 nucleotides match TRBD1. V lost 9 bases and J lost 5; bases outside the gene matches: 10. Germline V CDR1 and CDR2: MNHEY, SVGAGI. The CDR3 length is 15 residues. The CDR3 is CASTRGQGTYQPQHF. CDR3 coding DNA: TGTGCCAGTACCAGGGGACAGGGGACCTATCAGCCCCAGCATTTT.

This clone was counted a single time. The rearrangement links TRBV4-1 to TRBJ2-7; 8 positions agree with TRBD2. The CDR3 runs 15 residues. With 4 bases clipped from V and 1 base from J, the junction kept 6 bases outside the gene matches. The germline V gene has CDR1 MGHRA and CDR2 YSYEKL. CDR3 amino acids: CASSPLAGKSYEQYF. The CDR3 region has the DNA TGCGCCAGCAGCCCCTTAGCGGGAAAATCCTACGAGCAGTACTTC.

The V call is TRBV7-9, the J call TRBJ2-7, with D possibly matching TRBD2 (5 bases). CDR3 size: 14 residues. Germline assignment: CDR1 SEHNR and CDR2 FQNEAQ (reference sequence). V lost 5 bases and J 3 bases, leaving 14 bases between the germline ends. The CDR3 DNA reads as TGTGCCAGCAGCAGAGCCTTGACTAACTACGAGCAGTACTTC. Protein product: CASSRALTNYEQYF.

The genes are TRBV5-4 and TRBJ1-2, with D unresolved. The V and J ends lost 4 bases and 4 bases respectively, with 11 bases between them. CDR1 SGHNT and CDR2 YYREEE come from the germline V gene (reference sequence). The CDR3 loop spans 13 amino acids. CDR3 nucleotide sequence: TGTGCCAGCAGCCCTCCAGGTCCCTATGGCTACACCTTC. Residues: CASSPPGPYGYTF.